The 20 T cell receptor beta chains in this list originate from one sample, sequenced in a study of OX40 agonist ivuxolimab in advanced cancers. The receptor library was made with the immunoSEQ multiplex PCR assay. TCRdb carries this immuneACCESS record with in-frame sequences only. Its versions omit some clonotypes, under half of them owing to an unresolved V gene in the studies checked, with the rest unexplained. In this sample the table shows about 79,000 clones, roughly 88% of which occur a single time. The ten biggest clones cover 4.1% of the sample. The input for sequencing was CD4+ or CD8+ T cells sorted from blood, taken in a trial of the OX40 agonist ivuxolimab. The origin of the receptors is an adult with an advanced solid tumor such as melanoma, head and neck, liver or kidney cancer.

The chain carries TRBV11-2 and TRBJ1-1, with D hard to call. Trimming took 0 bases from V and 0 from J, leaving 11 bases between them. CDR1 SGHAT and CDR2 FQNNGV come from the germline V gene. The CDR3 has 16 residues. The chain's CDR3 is CASSLETNRVNTEAFF. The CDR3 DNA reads TGTGCCAGCAGCTTAGAAACAAATCGGGTGAACACTGAAGCTTTCTTT.

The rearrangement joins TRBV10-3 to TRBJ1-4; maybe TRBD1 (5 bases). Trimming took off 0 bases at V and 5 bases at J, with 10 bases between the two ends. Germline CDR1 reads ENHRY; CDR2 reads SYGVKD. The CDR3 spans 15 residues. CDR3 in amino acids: CAISESPGGNEKLFF. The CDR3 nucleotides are TGTGCCATCAGTGAGTCGCCGGGGGGAAATGAAAAACTGTTTTTT.

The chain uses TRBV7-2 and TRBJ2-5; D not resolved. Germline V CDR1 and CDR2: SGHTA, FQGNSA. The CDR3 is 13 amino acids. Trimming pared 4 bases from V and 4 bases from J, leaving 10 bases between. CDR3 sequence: CASSSRGRETQYF. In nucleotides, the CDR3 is TGTGCCAGCAGCTCCCGTGGACGAGAGACCCAGTACTTC.

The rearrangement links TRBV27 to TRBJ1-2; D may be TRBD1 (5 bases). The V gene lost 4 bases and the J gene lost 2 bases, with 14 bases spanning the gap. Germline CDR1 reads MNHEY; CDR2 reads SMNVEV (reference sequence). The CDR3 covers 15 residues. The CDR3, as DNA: TGTGCCAGCAGTTATCAATTGGGGGGGAACTATGGCTACACCTTC. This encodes CASSYQLGGNYGYTF.

Here the CDR3 DNA reads TGCAGCGTCGGGACTACTAGCGGAGATACGCAGTATTTT. Its translation: CSVGTTSGDTQYF. The chain uses TRBV29-1 and TRBJ2-3; 8 nucleotides line up with TRBD2. Trimming cost V 6 bases and J 5 bases; bases outside gene matches: 7. CDR3 length: 13 residues. CDR1 and CDR2 from the germline V gene are SQVTM and ANQGSEA.

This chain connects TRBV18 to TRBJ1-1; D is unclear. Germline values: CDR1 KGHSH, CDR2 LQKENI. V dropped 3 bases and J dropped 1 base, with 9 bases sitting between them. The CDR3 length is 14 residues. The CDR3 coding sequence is TGTGCCAGCTCACCCAACACAGCGAACACTGAAGCTTTCTTT. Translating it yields CASSPNTANTEAFF.

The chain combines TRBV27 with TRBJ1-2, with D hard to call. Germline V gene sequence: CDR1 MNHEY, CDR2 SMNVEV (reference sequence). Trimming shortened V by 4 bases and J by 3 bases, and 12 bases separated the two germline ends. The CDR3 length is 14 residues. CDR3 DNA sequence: TGTGCCAGCAGTTCAAAGTACGGAGACTATGGCTACACCTTC. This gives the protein CASSSKYGDYGYTF.

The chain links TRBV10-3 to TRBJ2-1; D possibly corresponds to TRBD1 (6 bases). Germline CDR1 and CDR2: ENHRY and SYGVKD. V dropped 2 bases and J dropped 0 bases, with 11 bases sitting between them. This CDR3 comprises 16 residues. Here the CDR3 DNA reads TGTGCCATCAGTGAGGGGGGCGGCAGCTCCTACAATGAGCAGTTCTTC. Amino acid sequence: CAISEGGGSSYNEQFF.

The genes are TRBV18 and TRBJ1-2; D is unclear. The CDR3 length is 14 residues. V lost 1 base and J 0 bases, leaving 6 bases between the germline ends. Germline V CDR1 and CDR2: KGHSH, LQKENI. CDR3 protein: CASSPRETNYGYTF. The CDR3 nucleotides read TGTGCCAGCTCACCACGGGAAACTAACTATGGCTACACCTTC.

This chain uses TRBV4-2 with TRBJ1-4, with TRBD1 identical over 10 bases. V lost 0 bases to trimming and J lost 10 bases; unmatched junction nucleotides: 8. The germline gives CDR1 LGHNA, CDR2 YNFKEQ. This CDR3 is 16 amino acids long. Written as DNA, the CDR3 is TGTGCCAGCAGCCAAGAAGCGGGACAGGGGATTAGAAAACTGTTTTTT. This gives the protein CASSQEAGQGIRKLFF.

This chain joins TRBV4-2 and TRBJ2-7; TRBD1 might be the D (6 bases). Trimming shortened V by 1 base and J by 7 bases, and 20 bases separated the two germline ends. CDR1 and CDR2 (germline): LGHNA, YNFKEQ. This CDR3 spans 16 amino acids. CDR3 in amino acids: CASSQVSRDTAGEQYF. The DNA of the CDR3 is TGTGCCAGCAGCCAAGTATCCCGGGACACCGCAGGGGAGCAGTACTTC.

The CDR3 loop is CASSGDRGEEKLFF. In DNA form, the CDR3 reads TGTGCCAGCAGTGGGGACAGGGGAGAGGAAAAACTGTTTTTT. V and J are TRBV28 and TRBJ1-4; 10 positions match TRBD1. V was pared by 5 bases and J by 8 bases, with 5 bases of the junction left unmatched. CDR1 is MDHEN and CDR2 is SYDVKM in the germline V gene. The CDR3 covers 14 residues.

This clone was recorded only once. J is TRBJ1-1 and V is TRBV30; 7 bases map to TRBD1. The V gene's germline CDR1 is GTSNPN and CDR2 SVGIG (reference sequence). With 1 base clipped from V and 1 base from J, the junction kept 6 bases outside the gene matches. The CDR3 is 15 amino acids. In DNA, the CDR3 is TGTGCCTGGAGTGCACCGGACAGGACGAACACTGAAGCTTTCTTT. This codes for CAWSAPDRTNTEAFF.

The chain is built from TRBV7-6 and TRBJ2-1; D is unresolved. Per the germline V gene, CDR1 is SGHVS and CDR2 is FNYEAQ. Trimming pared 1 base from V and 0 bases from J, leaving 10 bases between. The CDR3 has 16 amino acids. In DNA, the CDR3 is TGTGCCAGCAGCTTAGTTGGCACGAGCTCCTACAATGAGCAGTTCTTC. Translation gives CASSLVGTSSYNEQFF.

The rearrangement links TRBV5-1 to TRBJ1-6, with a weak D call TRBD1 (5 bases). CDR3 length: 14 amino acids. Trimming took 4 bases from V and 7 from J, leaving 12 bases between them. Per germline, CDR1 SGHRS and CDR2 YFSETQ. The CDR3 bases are TGCGCCAGCAGCCCGGACGGGGCAAATTCACCCCTCCACTTT. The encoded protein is CASSPDGANSPLHF. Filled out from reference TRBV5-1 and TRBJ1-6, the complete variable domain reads KAGVTQTPRYLIKTRGQQVTLSCSPISGHRSVSWYQQTPGQGLQFLFEYFSETQRNKGNFPGRFSGRQFSNSRSEMNVSTLELGDSALYLCASSPDGANSPLHFGNGTRLTVT.

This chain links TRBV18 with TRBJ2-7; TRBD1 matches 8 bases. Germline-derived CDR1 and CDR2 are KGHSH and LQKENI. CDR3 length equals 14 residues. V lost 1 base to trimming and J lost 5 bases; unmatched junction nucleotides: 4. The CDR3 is CASSPRQGFHEQYF. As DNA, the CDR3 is TGTGCCAGCTCACCACGACAGGGGTTCCACGAGCAGTACTTC.

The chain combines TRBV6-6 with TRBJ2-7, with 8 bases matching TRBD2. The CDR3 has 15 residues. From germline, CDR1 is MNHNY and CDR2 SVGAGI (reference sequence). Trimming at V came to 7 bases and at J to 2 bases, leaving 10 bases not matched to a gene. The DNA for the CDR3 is TGTGCCAGCACTGATGGAGGTAGCGGGACCTACGAGCAGTACTTC. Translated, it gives CASTDGGSGTYEQYF.

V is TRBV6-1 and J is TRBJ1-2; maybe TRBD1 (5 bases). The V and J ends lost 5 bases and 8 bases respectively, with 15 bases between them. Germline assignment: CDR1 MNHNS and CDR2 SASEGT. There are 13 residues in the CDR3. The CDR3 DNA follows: TGTGCCAGCAGTCTCCGGGACCCGAGGGGCTACACCTTC. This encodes CASSLRDPRGYTF.

The CDR3 loop is CASSDPAGSKYF. CDR3 sequence (DNA): TGTGCCAGCAGTGACCCGGCGGGTTCTAAGTACTTC. This sequence joins TRBV6-4 and TRBJ2-7, with a possible D match to TRBD2 (5 bases). V lost 2 bases and J lost 11, with 13 bases in between. Germline values: CDR1 MRHNA, CDR2 SNTAGT. CDR3 length equals 12 residues.

CDR3 loop: CASSSLAGEGNEQFF. The CDR3, as DNA: TGCGCCAGCAGCTCCCTAGCGGGAGAAGGCAATGAGCAGTTCTTC. J is TRBJ2-1 and V is TRBV5-1; the match to TRBD2 covers 10 bases. CDR1 and CDR2 from the germline V gene are SGHRS and YFSETQ. The CDR3 runs to 15 residues. Trimming at V came to 3 bases and at J to 6 bases, leaving 6 bases not matched to a gene.